The 30 T cell receptor beta chains given below trace back to one sample, sequenced in a study of blood T cell repertoires in COVID-19. This table comes from immunoSEQ multiplex PCR, and its TCRdb copy is limited to in-frame clones, with some not included. The table shows around 200,000 clones, with 80% to 90% occurring only once. The specimen was peripheral blood. The receptors stem from a woman of 80 years or more with active or convalescent COVID-19.

The genes are TRBV7-3 and TRBJ1-5, with D unclear. Germline V lookup: CDR1 SGHTA, CDR2 FQGTGA. The germline V and J ends were trimmed by 1 base and 10 bases, with 14 bases remaining between them. CDR3 size: 14 residues. CDR3 region: CASSLMAGMSPQHF. For the CDR3, the DNA is TGTGCCAGCAGCTTAATGGCAGGAATGTCTCCCCAGCATTTT.

The chain links TRBV9 to TRBJ1-6; 10 bases align to TRBD1. CDR1 SGDLS and CDR2 YYNGEE come from the germline V gene. CDR3 length equals 14 residues. Trimming at V came to 4 bases and at J to 8 bases, leaving 3 bases not matched to a gene. DNA for the CDR3: TGTGCCAGCAGCAAGACAGGGGGCGATTCACCCCTCCACTTT. The encoded protein is CASSKTGGDSPLHF.

This rearrangement joins TRBV30 to TRBJ1-4, with D maybe TRBD1 (5 bases). The CDR3 extends over 12 amino acids. Germline V CDR1 and CDR2: GTSNPN, SVGIG (reference sequence). Deletions cut 5 bases from V and 3 bases from J, with 7 bases between. The CDR3 sequence is CAWGGANEKLFF. In nucleotides, the CDR3 is TGTGCCTGGGGGGGAGCTAATGAAAAACTGTTTTTT.

J is TRBJ2-2 and V is TRBV7-9; 7 positions agree with TRBD1. Germline V lookup: CDR1 SEHNR, CDR2 FQNEAQ (reference sequence). CDR3 length: 16 residues. V trimming: 2 bases; J trimming: 3 bases; junction bases outside the gene matches: 6. DNA for the CDR3: TGTGCCAGCAGCTTACTAAGGGGGCGCGACACCGGGGAGCTGTTTTTT. As protein: CASSLLRGRDTGELFF.

The rearrangement links TRBV12-2 to TRBJ1-1; TRBD1 is the table's D call and was not checked against the DNA. TRBV12-2 is labeled a pseudogene. CDR3 length equals 14 residues. The CDR3 spells CASRSLYVGGEAFF. Here the CDR3 DNA reads TGTGCAAGTCGCTCCTTATATGTAGGGGGTGAAGCTTTCTTT.

This clone qualifies as medium-sized. The chain employs TRBV5-1 and TRBJ2-2, with 9 bases lining up with TRBD1. V shed 5 bases and J 1 base; nucleotides not matched to a gene: 3. CDR3 size: 15 residues. Germline V gives CDR1 SGHRS, CDR2 YFSETQ. CDR3 in DNA: TGCGCCAGCAGACAGGGGGCGCAGAACACCGGGGAGCTGTTTTTT. Amino acid sequence: CASRQGAQNTGELFF.

The J gene is TRBJ2-4, the V gene TRBV29-1; TRBD2 agrees at 15 bases. The CDR3 is made up of 18 amino acids. In germline, CDR1 is SQVTM, CDR2 ANQGSEA. J was trimmed by 2 bases and V by 6 bases; bases with no gene match: 11. The chain's CDR3 is CSVSGLAGGVSTKNIQYF. CDR3 nucleotide sequence: TGCAGCGTGAGTGGACTAGCGGGGGGGGTTTCTACCAAAAACATTCAGTACTTC.

This rearrangement joins TRBV27 to TRBJ2-7; 12 positions agree with TRBD1. The CDR3 is 12 amino acids. Trimming cost V 8 bases and J 7 bases; bases outside gene matches: 3. Per germline, CDR1 MNHEY and CDR2 SMNVEV (reference sequence). This chain's CDR3 is CASGTGGGEQYF. The CDR3 DNA follows: TGTGCCAGCGGGACAGGGGGCGGGGAGCAGTACTTC.

The J gene is TRBJ2-5, the V gene TRBV10-3; possibly TRBD2 for D (6 bases). Looked up from germline, CDR1 is ENHRY and CDR2 is SYGVKD. The CDR3 length is 13 residues. V was clipped by 10 bases and J by 4 bases, with 16 bases between them. For the CDR3, the DNA is TGTGCCACAGGGATGGGGGGAGGAGAGACCCAGTACTTC. Translating it yields CATGMGGGETQYF.

The DNA for the CDR3 is TGTGCCAGCACTTACTCTAGGTACCAGCCCCAGCATTTT. It encodes CASTYSRYQPQHF. The J gene is TRBJ1-5, the V gene TRBV12-3 or TRBV12-4; no clear D. CDR3 length: 13 amino acids. Trimming removed 7 bases from V and 7 bases from J, with 14 bases in between.

This clone has only a few counts. CDR3 region: CASSLGRGPYGYTF. The CDR3 bases are TGCGCCAGCAGCTTGGGCAGGGGGCCCTATGGCTACACCTTC. The V and J genes are TRBV5-1 and TRBJ1-2; 8 bases match TRBD1. Germline trimming cut 0 bases from V and 4 bases from J; bases unmatched to any gene: 2. This CDR3 spans 14 amino acids. The germline V gene encodes CDR1 SGHRS and CDR2 YFSETQ.

This sequence joins TRBV7-2 and TRBJ2-7; TRBD2 matches 9 bases. Germline assignment: CDR1 SGHTA and CDR2 FQGNSA. The CDR3 totals 14 residues. J gave up 2 bases and V 5 bases, and 4 bases lay outside the gene matches. CDR3 DNA: TGTGCCAGCAGCGCCGCTAGCGGGGCCTACGAGCAGTACTTC. This sequence encodes CASSAASGAYEQYF.

Worth noting for this clone: Different DNA sequences within this sample yield the same CDR3. The rearrangement links TRBV5-1 to TRBJ2-5, with 8 bases aligning to TRBD1. Germline lookup yields CDR1 SGHRS and CDR2 YFSETQ. The J segment lost 5 bases and the V segment lost 0 bases, leaving 6 bases of the junction unmatched. The CDR3 consists of 15 residues. This CDR3 reads CASSLVPGGRETQYF. The CDR3 DNA reads TGCGCCAGCAGCTTGGTACCAGGGGGCAGGGAGACCCAGTACTTC.

The CDR3: CASSLSETGVNTYEQYF. The CDR3 DNA reads as TGTGCCAGCAGTTTATCGGAGACAGGGGTAAATACCTACGAGCAGTACTTC. This chain connects TRBV27 to TRBJ2-7; 8 positions match TRBD1. In germline, CDR1 is MNHEY, CDR2 SMNVEV (reference sequence). V was clipped by 0 bases and J by 2 bases; unmatched bases: 9. This CDR3 comprises 17 residues.

This rearrangement joins TRBV11-1 to TRBJ2-2; possibly TRBD1 for D (5 bases). Trimming shortened V by 6 bases and J by 5 bases, and 10 bases separated the two germline ends. Germline-derived CDR1 and CDR2 are SGHAT and FQDESV (reference sequence). This CDR3 has 13 residues. Here the CDR3 DNA reads TGTGCCAGCAGAGCAGGGTTGACCGGGGAGCTGTTTTTT. It is translated as CASRAGLTGELFF.

Here the CDR3 DNA reads TGTGCCAGCAGCCCCGGTCCGCGGGAGACCCAGTACTTC. It encodes CASSPGPRETQYF. The chain uses TRBV6-5 and TRBJ2-5; D remains ambiguous. In germline, CDR1 is MNHEY, CDR2 SVGAGI. V lost 6 bases, J lost 5 bases, and 13 bases lay in between. This CDR3 spans 13 amino acids.

The rearrangement uses TRBV2 and TRBJ1-1; possibly TRBD1 for D (5 bases). Germline V gives CDR1 SNHLY, CDR2 FYNNEI. This CDR3 contains 15 residues. The V end was cut by 8 bases, the J end by 1 base, with 17 bases between. The CDR3 sequence is CASDRFGGTNTEAFF. CDR3 nucleotides: TGTGCCAGCGATCGATTCGGGGGGACGAACACTGAAGCTTTCTTT. The full variable domain, with the rest looked up from reference TRBV2 and TRBJ1-1, is EPEVTQTPSHQVTQMGQEVILRCVPISNHLYFYWYRQILGQKVEFLVSFYNNEISEKSEIFDDQFSVERPDGSNFTLKIRSTKLEDSAMYFCASDRFGGTNTEAFFGQGTRLTVV.

CDR3 in DNA: TGCAGCGTTCGGGAATCCGCTGAAGCTTTCTTT. It encodes CSVRESAEAFF. The chain joins TRBV29-1 to TRBJ1-1; D gene unclear. The CDR3 loop spans 11 amino acids. Germline values: CDR1 SQVTM, CDR2 ANQGSEA. Trimming shortened V by 5 bases and J by 6 bases, and 10 bases separated the two germline ends. Complete variable domain (other parts from reference TRBV29-1 and TRBJ1-1): SAVISQKPSRDICQRGTSLTIQCQVDSQVTMMFWYRQQPGQSLTLIATANQGSEATYESGFVIDKFPISRPNLTFSTLTVSNMSPEDSSIYLCSVRESAEAFFGQGTRLTVV.

The chain is built from TRBV19 and TRBJ1-1; D gene unclear. CDR1 is LNHDA, CDR2 SQIVND, per germline (reference sequence). V lost 3 bases, J lost 3 bases, and 20 bases lay in between. The CDR3 covers 17 residues. The CDR3 DNA is TGTGCCAGTAGTATTTGGATAGGAGTCCCGAGAGACACTGAAGCTTTCTTT. This translates into CASSIWIGVPRDTEAFF.

The CDR3 coding sequence is TGCGCCAGCAGCTTGGTGGGCAGGGAATCCTACGAGCAGTACTTC. The encoded protein is CASSLVGRESYEQYF. The chain recombines TRBV5-1 with TRBJ2-7, with D possibly TRBD1 on 5 matching bases. There are 15 residues in the CDR3. Germline-derived CDR1 and CDR2 are SGHRS and YFSETQ. The V end lost 0 bases, the J end lost 1 base, and 11 bases lay between the germline ends. Full variable domain (outside the CDR3, taken from reference TRBV5-1 and TRBJ2-7): KAGVTQTPRYLIKTRGQQVTLSCSPISGHRSVSWYQQTPGQGLQFLFEYFSETQRNKGNFPGRFSGRQFSNSRSEMNVSTLELGDSALYLCASSLVGRESYEQYFGPGTRLTVT.

The rearrangement uses TRBV27 and TRBJ2-7; the match to TRBD2 covers 12 bases. With V trimmed by 5 bases and J by 2 bases, 4 bases remained unmatched. Germline loops: CDR1 MNHEY, CDR2 SMNVEV (reference sequence). The CDR3 contains 15 residues. The CDR3 DNA reads TGTGCCAGCAGTCCCGGACTAGCGGGAACCTACGAGCAGTACTTC. The encoded protein is CASSPGLAGTYEQYF.

The gene calls are TRBV7-9 and TRBJ1-4; tentatively, D is TRBD1 (6 bases). The length of the CDR3 is 12 residues. V lost 5 bases to trimming and J lost 10 bases, with 11 bases between them. Looked up from germline, CDR1 is SEHNR and CDR2 is FQNEAQ (reference sequence). As DNA, the CDR3 is TGTGCCAGCAGCCTGGACAGTGGAAAACTGTTTTTT. Its protein is CASSLDSGKLFF.

The chain recombines TRBV5-4 with TRBJ2-3; 9 bases agree with TRBD2. CDR1 and CDR2 from the germline V gene are SGHNT and YYREEE (reference sequence). The CDR3 extends over 17 amino acids. Trimming at V came to 4 bases and at J to 5 bases, leaving 14 bases not matched to a gene. The CDR3 DNA is TGTGCCAGCAGCCGGACCTTTAGCGGGAGATCACAAGATACGCAGTATTTT. Protein sequence: CASSRTFSGRSQDTQYF. The full variable domain, its missing parts supplied by reference TRBV5-4 and TRBJ2-3, is ETGVTQSPTHLIKTRGQQVTLRCSSQSGHNTVSWYQQALGQGPQFIFQYYREEENGRGNFPPRFSGLQFPNYSSELNVNALELDDSALYLCASSRTFSGRSQDTQYFGPGTRLTVL.

The V and J genes are TRBV3-1 (or the pseudogene TRBV3-2) and TRBJ1-6, with D perhaps TRBD1 (6 bases). The V gene lost 0 bases and the J gene lost 0 bases, with 24 bases spanning the gap. The CDR3 is made up of 22 amino acids. CDR1 LGHDT and CDR2 YNNKEL come from the germline V gene (reference sequence). This CDR3 reads CASSQDCPFEDSPPSYNSPLHF. In nucleotides, the CDR3 is TGTGCCAGCAGCCAAGATTGTCCTTTTGAGGACAGCCCGCCCTCCTATAATTCACCCCTCCACTTT.

The chain uses TRBV5-1 and TRBJ2-3; 10 positions agree with TRBD2. J was trimmed by 0 bases and V by 1 base; bases with no gene match: 5. The CDR3 runs to 17 residues. Germline lookup yields CDR1 SGHRS and CDR2 YFSETQ. For the CDR3, the DNA is TGCGCCAGCAGCTTGCCGACTAGCGGGTCTAGCACAGATACGCAGTATTTT. Translated, it gives CASSLPTSGSSTDTQYF.

V is TRBV11-3 and J is TRBJ2-1; D uncertain. CDR1 and CDR2 from the germline V gene are SGHNT and YENEEA. V was clipped by 2 bases and J by 6 bases, with 11 bases between them. The CDR3 spans 14 residues. The CDR3 sequence is CASSLQSYSNEQFF. In nucleotides, the CDR3 is TGTGCCAGCAGCTTACAAAGCTACTCCAATGAGCAGTTCTTC.

The rearrangement links TRBV5-1 to TRBJ2-5, with TRBD1 identical over 11 bases. The CDR3 extends over 16 amino acids. CDR1 and CDR2 from the germline V gene are SGHRS and YFSETQ. V gave up 0 bases and J gave up 5 bases; unmatched junction bases: 6. The CDR3 bases are TGCGCCAGCAGCTTGGGGCCCGGGACAGGGGGGGAGACCCAGTACTTC. Protein sequence: CASSLGPGTGGETQYF.

CDR3: CASSLVGWQGGEKLFF. In DNA, the CDR3 is TGTGCCAGCAGCTTAGTAGGTTGGCAGGGAGGTGAAAAACTGTTTTTT. The rearrangement joins TRBV7-2 to TRBJ1-4; D possibly corresponds to TRBD1 (5 bases). The germline V gene has CDR1 SGHTA and CDR2 FQGNSA. With 1 base removed from V and 7 bases from J, the gap between germline ends came to 16 bases. CDR3 size: 16 residues.

A single count supports this clone. The J gene is TRBJ2-3, the V gene TRBV7-2; tentatively, D is TRBD2 (7 bases). Trimming left V 4 bases short and J 1 base short, with 18 bases between. CDR1 SGHTA and CDR2 FQGNSA come from the germline V gene. The CDR3 runs 17 residues. The CDR3 nucleotides read TGTGCCAGCAGCTCAAGGTCAGGGGCGGGGGGCACAGATACGCAGTATTTT. As protein: CASSSRSGAGGTDTQYF.

V and J are TRBV5-1 and TRBJ2-7; D unresolved. There are 15 residues in the CDR3. Germline loops: CDR1 SGHRS, CDR2 YFSETQ. Trimming removed 3 bases from V and 0 bases from J, with 13 bases in between. CDR3 loop: CASSSRHGSSYEQYF. The CDR3 DNA reads as TGCGCCAGCAGCTCCCGACACGGCAGCTCCTACGAGCAGTACTTC.